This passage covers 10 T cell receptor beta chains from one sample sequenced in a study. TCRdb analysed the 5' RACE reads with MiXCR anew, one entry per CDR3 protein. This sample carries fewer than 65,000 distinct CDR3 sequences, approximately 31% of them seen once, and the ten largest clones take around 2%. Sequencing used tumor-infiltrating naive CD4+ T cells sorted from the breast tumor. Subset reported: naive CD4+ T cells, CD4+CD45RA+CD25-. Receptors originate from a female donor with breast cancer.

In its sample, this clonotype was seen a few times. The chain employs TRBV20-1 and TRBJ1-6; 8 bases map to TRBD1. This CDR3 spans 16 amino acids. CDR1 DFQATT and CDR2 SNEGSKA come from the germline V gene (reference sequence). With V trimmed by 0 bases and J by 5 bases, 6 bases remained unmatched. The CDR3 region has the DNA TGCAGTGCTAGAGACGGGAGGACAGGGAATAATTCACCCCTCCACTTT. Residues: CSARDGRTGNNSPLHF.

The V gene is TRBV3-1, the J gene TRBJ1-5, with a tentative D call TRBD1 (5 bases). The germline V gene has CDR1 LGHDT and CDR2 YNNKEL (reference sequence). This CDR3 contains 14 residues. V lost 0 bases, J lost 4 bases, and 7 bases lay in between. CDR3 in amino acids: CASSQDAGNQPQHF. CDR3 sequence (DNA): TGTGCCAGCAGCCAAGACGCAGGGAATCAGCCCCAGCATTTT.

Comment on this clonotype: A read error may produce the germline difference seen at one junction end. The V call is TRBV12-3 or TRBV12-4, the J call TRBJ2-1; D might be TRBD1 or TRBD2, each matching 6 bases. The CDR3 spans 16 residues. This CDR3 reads CASSPGGLAPYTEQFF. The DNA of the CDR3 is TGTGCCAGCAGCCCTGGGGGGCTAGCGCCCTACACTGAGCAGTTCTTC.

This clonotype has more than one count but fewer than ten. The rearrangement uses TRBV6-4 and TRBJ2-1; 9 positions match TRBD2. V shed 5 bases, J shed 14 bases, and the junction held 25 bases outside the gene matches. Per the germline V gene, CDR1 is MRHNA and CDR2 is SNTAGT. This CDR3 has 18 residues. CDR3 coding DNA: TGTGCCAGCAGTAGCGGGAGGCTGTCAATTTATCACAATGAGCGAGAGTTCTTC. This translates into CASSSGRLSIYHNEREFF.

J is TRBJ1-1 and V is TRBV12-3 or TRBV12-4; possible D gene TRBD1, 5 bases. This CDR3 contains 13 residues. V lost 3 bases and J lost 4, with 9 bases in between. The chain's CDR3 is CASSFIGGTEAFF. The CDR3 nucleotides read TGTGCCAGCAGTTTTATCGGGGGCACTGAAGCTTTCTTT.

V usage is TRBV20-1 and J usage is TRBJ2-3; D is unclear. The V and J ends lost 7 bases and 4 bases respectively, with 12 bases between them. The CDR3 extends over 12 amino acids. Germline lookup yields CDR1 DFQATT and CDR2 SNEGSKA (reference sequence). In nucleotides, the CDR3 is TGCAGTGGTCTAACGGCGGCAGATACGCAGTATTTT. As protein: CSGLTAADTQYF.

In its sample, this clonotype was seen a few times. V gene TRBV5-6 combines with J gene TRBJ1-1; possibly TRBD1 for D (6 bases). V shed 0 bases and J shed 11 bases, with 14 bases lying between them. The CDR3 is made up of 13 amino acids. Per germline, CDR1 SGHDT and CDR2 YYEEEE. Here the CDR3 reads CASSLAADRYAFF. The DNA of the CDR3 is TGTGCCAGCAGCTTGGCCGCTGACAGGTATGCTTTCTTT.

The CDR3 nucleotides read TGTGCCAGCAGCCAAGATAGCGCCACCCCCACCTACGAGCAGTACTTC. Translating it yields CASSQDSATPTYEQYF. The chain is built from TRBV4-2 and TRBJ2-7; D possibly corresponds to TRBD2 (5 bases). The CDR3 extends over 16 amino acids. Per the germline V gene, CDR1 is LGHNA and CDR2 is YNFKEQ. The ends were cut back, 0 bases at V and 2 bases at J, with 14 bases in the middle.

The CDR3 loop is CASLRGSVNTEAFF. For the CDR3, the DNA is TGTGCCAGCCTACGGGGCTCGGTGAACACTGAAGCTTTCTTT. This chain uses TRBV7-2 with TRBJ1-1; the D gene is possibly TRBD1 (5 bases). Germline V gene data show CDR1 as SGHTA and CDR2 as FQGNSA. This CDR3 has 14 residues. Trimming cost V 8 bases and J 0 bases, with 13 bases left between them.

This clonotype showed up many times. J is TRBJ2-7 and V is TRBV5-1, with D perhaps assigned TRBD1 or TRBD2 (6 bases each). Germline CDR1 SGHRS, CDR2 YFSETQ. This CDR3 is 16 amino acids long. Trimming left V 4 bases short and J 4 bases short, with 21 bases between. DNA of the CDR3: TGCGCCAGCAGCAAAGAAGGAGTCGGGGGCGGATACGAGCAGTACTTC. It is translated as CASSKEGVGGGYEQYF.